Reported below is one T cell receptor beta chain. These data originate in a study of blood T cell repertoires in COVID-19. Study overall: Samples of COVID-19 (acute and convalescent) were obtained from the United States, Italy and Spain. In each case, the material was cDNA or gDNA derived from T cells, B-cell-depleted T cells, or PBMCs.

In Seattle, patients joined the study during active infection and were tracked longitudinally. In the original analysis: Estimates of nucleated cell counts were drawn from the amplification of reference gene primers. Only in-frame clones appear in the TCRdb table, and some are missing; sequencing was by immunoSEQ multiplex PCR. Clone size and the V and J calls come from that table; the DNA yielded D and trimming. The sample carries some 500,000 clones, less than 90% recorded once. The CDR3 spans 13 residues. The V segment lost 3 bases and the J segment 8 bases; nucleotides outside the gene matches: 4. CDR1 and CDR2 from the germline V gene are SGDLS and YYNGEE.

This receptor was identified in a woman in her forties or fifties with COVID-19, enrolled during active disease. What was sequenced was peripheral blood. The rearrangement uses TRBV9 and TRBJ2-1; TRBD2 matches 8 bases. The CDR3 loop reads CASSDGGADEQFF. The CDR3 region has the DNA TGTGCCAGCAGCGACGGGGGGGCCGATGAGCAGTTCTTC.